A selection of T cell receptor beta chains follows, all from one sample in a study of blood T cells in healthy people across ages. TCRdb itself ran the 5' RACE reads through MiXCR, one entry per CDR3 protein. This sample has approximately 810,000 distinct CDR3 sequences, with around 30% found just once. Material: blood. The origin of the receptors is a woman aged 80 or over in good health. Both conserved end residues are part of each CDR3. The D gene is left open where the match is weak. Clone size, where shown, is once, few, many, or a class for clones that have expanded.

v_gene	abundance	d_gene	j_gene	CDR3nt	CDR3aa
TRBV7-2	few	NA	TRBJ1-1	TGTGCCAGCAGCCCACTGAGGACGGTGGGCGGTGAAGCTTTCTTT	CASSPLRTVGGEAFF
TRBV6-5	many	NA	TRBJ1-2	TGTGCCAGCAGACCACCGGGCAGTCATGGCTACACCTTC	CASRPPGSHGYTF
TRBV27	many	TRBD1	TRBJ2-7	TGTGCCAGCAGTTCCAGGGGGCTGGTCTACGAGCAGTACTTC	CASSSRGLVYEQYF
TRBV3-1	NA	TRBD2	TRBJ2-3	TGTGCCAGCAGCCAAAGCGGGGGACCGTCAGATACGCGGTATTTT	CASSQSGGPSDTRYF
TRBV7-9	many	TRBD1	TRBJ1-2	TGTGCCAGCAGCTTACAGGGGGTTCGGGACCGGGCCTATGGCTACACCTTC	CASSLQGVRDRAYGYTF
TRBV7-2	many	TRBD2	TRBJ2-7	TGTGCCAGCAGCTGGGGACTAGCGGGGCTCAGGGAGCAGTACTTC	CASSWGLAGLREQYF
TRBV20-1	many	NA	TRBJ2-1	TGCAGTGCTAGACTTGGGTCCACCTTCTACAATGAGCAGTTCTTC	CSARLGSTFYNEQFF
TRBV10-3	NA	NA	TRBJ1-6	TGTGCCATCAGCTCCCAGGGAAACAGTTCACCCCCCCACTTT	CAISSQGNSSPPHF
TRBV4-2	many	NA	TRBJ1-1	TGTGCCAGCAGCCAAGAAGCAAGAGGCACTGAAGCTTTCTTT	CASSQEARGTEAFF
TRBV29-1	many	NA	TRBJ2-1	TGCAGCATGGACGTCAGGACCTCCTACAATGAGCAGTTCTTC	CSMDVRTSYNEQFF
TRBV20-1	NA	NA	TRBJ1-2	TGCAGTGCTAGAGTGGGGCCTTCAAACTATGGCTACACCTTC	CSARVGPSNYGYTF
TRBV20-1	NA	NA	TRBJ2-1	TGCAGTGCTAGAGCTCCCCAAGGGGAGACCCAGTTCTTC	CSARAPQGETQFF
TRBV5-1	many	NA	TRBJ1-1	TGCGCCAGCAGCTCTGTGACAGACACTGAAGCTTTCTTT	CASSSVTDTEAFF
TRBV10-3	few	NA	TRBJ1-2	TGTGCCATCAGTGAGTCGCGGGGGCAGAGACACTATGGCTACACCTTC	CAISESRGQRHYGYTF
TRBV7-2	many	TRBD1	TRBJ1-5	TGTGCCAGCAGCTTAAACCAGGGGGCGAAGCCCCAGCATTTT	CASSLNQGAKPQHF
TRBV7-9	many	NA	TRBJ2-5	TGTGCCAGCAGCTTTAGAGGTCTTGACAGGGAGACCCAGTACTTC	CASSFRGLDRETQYF
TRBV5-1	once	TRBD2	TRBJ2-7	TGCGCCAGCAGCCCAAGCGGGAACTCCTACGAGCAGTACTTC	CASSPSGNSYEQYF
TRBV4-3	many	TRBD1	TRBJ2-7	TGCGCCAGCAGCCAATCTTTCGGACAGGGCTACGAGCAGTACTTC	CASSQSFGQGYEQYF
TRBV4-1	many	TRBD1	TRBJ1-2	TGCGCCAGCAGCCACTCCGGGACAGGGGAAGGCTACACCTTC	CASSHSGTGEGYTF
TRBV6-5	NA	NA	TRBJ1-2	TGTGCCAGCAGTTACGGGTTGAACTATGGCTACACCTTC	CASSYGLNYGYTF
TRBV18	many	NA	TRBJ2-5	TGTGCCAGCTCACCACTAAGGACAGCCCAAGAGACCCAGTACTTC	CASSPLRTAQETQYF
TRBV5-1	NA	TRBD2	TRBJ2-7	TGCGCCAGCAGCTTAGGAGGACTAGTTTCCTACGAGCAGTACTTC	CASSLGGLVSYEQYF
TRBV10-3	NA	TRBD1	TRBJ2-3	TGTGCCAGCCGAGGACAGGGGGCATGGGATACGCAGTATTTT	CASRGQGAWDTQYF
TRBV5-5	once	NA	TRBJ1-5	TGTGCCAGCAGCTTGACAGGGATTTATCTCAATCAGCCCCAGCATTTT	CASSLTGIYLNQPQHF
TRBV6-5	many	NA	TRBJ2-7	TGTGCCAGCAGAAAGGACTACCTGGGGATATACGAGCAGTACTTC	CASRKDYLGIYEQYF
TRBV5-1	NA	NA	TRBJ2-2	TGCGCCAGCAGCACGGGACATCGGAACACCGGGGAGCTGTTTTTT	CASSTGHRNTGELFF
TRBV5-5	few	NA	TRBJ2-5	TGTGCCAGCAGCTTGGGGGGGGGACACTTCCAAGAGACCCAGTACTTC	CASSLGGGHFQETQYF
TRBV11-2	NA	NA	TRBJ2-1	TGTGCCAGCAGTTTGACTAGTGTCGGTGAGCAGTTCTTC	CASSLTSVGEQFF
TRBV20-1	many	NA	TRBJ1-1	TGCAGTGCTAGGGCAGGGAGGAACACTGAAGCTTTCTTT	CSARAGRNTEAFF
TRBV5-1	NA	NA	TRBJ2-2	TGCGCCAGCAGCCCGACGCAGGGCATCGGGGAGCTGTTTTTT	CASSPTQGIGELFF
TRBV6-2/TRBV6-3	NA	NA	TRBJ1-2	TGTGCCAGCAGTTACTCGCCCGGGACAAGGCAATATGGCTACACCTTC	CASSYSPGTRQYGYTF
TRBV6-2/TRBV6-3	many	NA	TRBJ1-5	TGTGCGACCAAGATCGGGGTTTATAGCAATCAGCCCCAGCATTTT	CATKIGVYSNQPQHF
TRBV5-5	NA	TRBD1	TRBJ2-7	TGTGCCAGCAGCCACGGGACAGGGGGCGCAGTTAAATATTACAATGAGCAGTACTTC	CASSHGTGGAVKYYNEQYF
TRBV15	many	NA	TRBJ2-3	TGTGCCACCAGCAGCCCCTTTTTTGGGGGCACAGATACGCAGTATTTT	CATSSPFFGGTDTQYF
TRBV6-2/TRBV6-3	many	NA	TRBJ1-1	TGTGCCAGCAGTCCCCTACAAAGGAACACTGAAGCTTTCTTT	CASSPLQRNTEAFF
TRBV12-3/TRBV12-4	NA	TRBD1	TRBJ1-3	TGTGCCAGCAGTTTAGGAAGGGACAGGGTCGGAAACACCATATATTTT	CASSLGRDRVGNTIYF
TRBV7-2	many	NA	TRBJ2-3	TGTGCCAGCAGCCGCCGGGACGCACGCCAATCTACGCAGTATTTT	CASSRRDARQSTQYF
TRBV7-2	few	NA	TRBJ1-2	TGTGCCAGCAGCTTAGCTGGGAACAAGAACTATGGCTACACCTTC	CASSLAGNKNYGYTF
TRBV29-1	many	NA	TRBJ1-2	TGCAGCGTTGGGTCGGCAGGGGACGACTATGGCTACACCTTC	CSVGSAGDDYGYTF
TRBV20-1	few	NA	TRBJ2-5	TGCAGTGCCCCCTCCGCAAGGGGTGGACAGACCCAGTACTTC	CSAPSARGGQTQYF
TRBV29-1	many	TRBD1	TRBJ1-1	TGCAGCGCCGACGACAGGGCCGGTGAAGCTTTCTTT	CSADDRAGEAFF
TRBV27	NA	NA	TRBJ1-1	TGTGCCAGCGGTGACCGTCGACAGTTTCAGGGTAGGTTGACCACTGAAGCTTTCTTT	CASGDRRQFQGRLTTEAFF
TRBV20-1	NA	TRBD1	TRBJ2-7	TGCAGTGCTAGGTCCGGGACAGTATACGAGCAGTACTTC	CSARSGTVYEQYF
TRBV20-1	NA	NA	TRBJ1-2	TGCAGTGCTAGAGAGGACAGCGCGATCGGGAATGGCTACACCTTC	CSAREDSAIGNGYTF
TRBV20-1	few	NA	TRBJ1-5	TGCAGTACTACCGGACTTAGCAATCAGCCCCAGCATTTT	CSTTGLSNQPQHF
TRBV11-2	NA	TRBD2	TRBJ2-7	TGTGCCAGCAGAGAGACTAGCGGGGGGAGATACGAGCAGTACTTC	CASRETSGGRYEQYF
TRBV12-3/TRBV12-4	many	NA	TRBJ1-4	TGTGCCAGCAGCCCAGGCGGGGCATATAATGAAAAACTGTTTTTT	CASSPGGAYNEKLFF
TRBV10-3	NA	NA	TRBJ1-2	TGTGCCATCAGTGGGGCAGCTAACTATGGCTACACCTTC	CAISGAANYGYTF
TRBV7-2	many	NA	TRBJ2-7	TGTGCCAGCAGCTTATCTACAGCACTTTACGAGCAGTACTTC	CASSLSTALYEQYF
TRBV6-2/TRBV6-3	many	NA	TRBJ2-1	TGTGCCAGCAGGGAACTAGGGGGTGAGCAGTTCTTC	CASRELGGEQFF
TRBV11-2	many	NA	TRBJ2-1	TGTGCCAGCAGCGGAGGAGCTAACCCCCGGTCCGATGAGCAGTTCTTC	CASSGGANPRSDEQFF
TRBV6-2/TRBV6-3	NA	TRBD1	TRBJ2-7	TGTGCCAGCAGTTATAGGGGGCGAGGCTACGAGCAGTACTTC	CASSYRGRGYEQYF
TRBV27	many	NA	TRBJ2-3	TGTGCCAGCAGTTTAATGGGAGATACGCAGTATTTT	CASSLMGDTQYF
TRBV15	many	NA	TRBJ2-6	TGTGCCACCAGCAGAGGTGGGGCCAACGTCCTGACTTTC	CATSRGGANVLTF
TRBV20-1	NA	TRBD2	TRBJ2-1	TGCAGTGCTGCCCCCGGGACTAGCGTTTTGGATGAGCAGTTCTTC	CSAAPGTSVLDEQFF